These 3 T cell receptor beta chains were sequenced from one sample in a study of monozygotic twins with inflammatory bowel disease (dated by TCRdb to 2018 to 2020). The method behind the library was 5' RACE. The sequencing machine was an Illumina HiSeq 2500. The reads went through TCRdb reprocessing, and each CDR3 protein sequence gets one entry with no DNA. The sample's table lists a count of about 380,000 distinct CDR3 sequences. 2% to 3% of the sample comes from the top ten. The specimen sequenced was blood. These receptors all stem from a human donor with ulcerative colitis or Crohn's disease, or a healthy co-twin of an affected twin (not recorded which).

The chain joins TRBV5-1 to TRBJ2-1; TCRdb picks TRBD1, but there is no DNA to check that call. This CDR3 spans 16 amino acids. Germline V lookup: CDR1 SGHRS, CDR2 YFSETQ. The CDR3 sequence is CASSPDAGQGFHEQFF. Full variable domain (outside the CDR3, taken from reference TRBV5-1 and TRBJ2-1): KAGVTQTPRYLIKTRGQQVTLSCSPISGHRSVSWYQQTPGQGLQFLFEYFSETQRNKGNFPGRFSGRQFSNSRSEMNVSTLELGDSALYLCASSPDAGQGFHEQFFGPGTRLTVL.

J is TRBJ1-1 and V is TRBV7-8; checking the TCRdb D call of TRBD1 is not possible without DNA. The V gene's germline CDR1 is SGHVS and CDR2 FQNEAQ. This CDR3 has 13 residues. CDR3 protein: CASSRDRGREAFF.

The chain employs TRBV6-2 or TRBV6-3 and TRBJ1-3. The germline gives CDR1 MNHEY, CDR2 SVGEGT. This CDR3 comprises 15 residues. CDR3 protein: CASSYPTVSGNTIYF.